A selection of T cell receptor beta chains follows, all from one sample in a study of circulating CD8 cells and anti-PD-1 response in melanoma. Via MiXCR, TCRdb re-called the reads, giving one row per CDR3 protein. Among approximately 150 distinct CDR3 sequences listed, around 7.6% were seen once. Sequences were derived from CD8+ T cells from PBMCs, sampled at baseline or after one month of anti-PD-1 therapy (not recorded which). The receptors were gathered from a human donor with melanoma. Each CDR3 is given without its conserved first and last residue. Rows may omit the clone size; those that give it use once, few, many or a size class.

V gene	J gene	clone size	CDR3 protein
TRBV5-5	TRBJ2-1	large	ASSDMWLSIYNEQF
TRBV3-1	TRBJ2-2	hyperexpanded	ASSQQALNTGELF
TRBV27	TRBJ2-7	hyperexpanded	ASTYSGSPYEQY
TRBV6-2/TRBV6-3	TRBJ2-7	large	ASRLPTGLVYEQY
TRBV7-7	TRBJ2-3	large	ASSLAPGDQDTQY
TRBV12-3/TRBV12-4	TRBJ2-1	large	ASSLAGANYNEQF
TRBV7-3	TRBJ2-1	large	ASSLGGYFNEQF
TRBV20-1	TRBJ2-7	large	SARETGSSYEQY
TRBV28	TRBJ2-7	medium-sized	ASRLGQGRYYEQY
TRBV20-1	TRBJ2-7	large	SATRREGRDEQY
TRBV13	TRBJ2-7	NA	ASSLGADREQY
TRBV20-1	TRBJ2-4	large	SARATTSGRKNIQY
TRBV24-1	TRBJ2-6	large	ATSDYGRSSGANVLT
TRBV9	TRBJ2-7	large	ASSALLAGAMYEQY
TRBV20-1	TRBJ2-7	large	SASPESGRENEQY